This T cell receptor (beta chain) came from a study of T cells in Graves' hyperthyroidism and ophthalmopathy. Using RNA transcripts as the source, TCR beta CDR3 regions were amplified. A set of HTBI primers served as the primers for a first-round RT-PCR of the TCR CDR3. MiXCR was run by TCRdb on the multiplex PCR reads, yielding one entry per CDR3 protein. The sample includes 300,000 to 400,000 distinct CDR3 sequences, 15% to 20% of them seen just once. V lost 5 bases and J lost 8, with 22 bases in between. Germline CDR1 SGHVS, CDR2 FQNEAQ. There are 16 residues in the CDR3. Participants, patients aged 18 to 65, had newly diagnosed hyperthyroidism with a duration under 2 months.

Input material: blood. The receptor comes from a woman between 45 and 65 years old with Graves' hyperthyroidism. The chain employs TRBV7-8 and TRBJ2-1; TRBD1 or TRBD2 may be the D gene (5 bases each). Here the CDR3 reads CASSNELWGVGDEQFF. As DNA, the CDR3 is TGTGCCAGCAGCAACGAATTGTGGGGAGTGGGGGATGAGCAGTTCTTC.